This T cell receptor beta chain derives from a study of T cells in Graves' hyperthyroidism and ophthalmopathy (dated by TCRdb to the late 2010s). Turning to the overall study: Peripheral blood was collected at initial diagnosis, before any treatment. An independent validation cohort of 18 to 20 hyperthyroidism patients and approximately 16 patients who later progressed to ophthalmopathy tested prospective prediction of ophthalmopathy. The roughly 99 discovery patients were divided at random into training and test sets in a 7:3 ratio. According to the paper, TCR Vbeta CDR3 sequencing was carried out on roughly 130 peripheral blood samples, which came from about 45 ophthalmopathy, approximately 78 hyperthyroidism and about 17 progressor patients. After sampling, hyperthyroidism patients received methimazole starting at 30 mg daily, and ophthalmopathy patients received high-dose intravenous methylprednisolone. Thyroid tissue and blood T-cell repertoires from six Graves' hyperthyroidism patients were also compared in the study. To identify TCR V-J signatures that set the groups apart, the researchers used a discovery cohort of more than 95 patients, made up of around 40 with Graves' ophthalmopathy and 57 with stable Graves' hyperthyroidism. Paper-wide results and their limitations: In validation, the model predicted progression to ophthalmopathy a median of 6.5 months before onset, with about 67% sensitivity and 72.22% specificity. A 13 V-J signature model separated ophthalmopathy from stable hyperthyroidism, with roughly 88% sensitivity and approximately 81% specificity in cross-validation and 80%/75% in testing. Blood samples also contained most of the expanded thyroid clonotypes (frequency above 0.001), which suggests that blood repertoires may reflect thyroid immune responses. No statistical method was used to set the sample size in advance, and investigators knew the group allocation.

Ten or more counts support this clonotype. The clone's antigen remains unknown. Base qualities are not at hand, and no much larger clone is one base apart. A patient counted as having stable Graves' hyperthyroidism if no progression to ophthalmopathy occurred over 18 months of follow-up. Hyperthyroidism patients were aged 18 to 65 years and newly diagnosed, with disease duration of less than 2 months. The study excluded patients with uncontrolled infections, other autoimmune diseases, pregnancy or lactation. Diagnoses were based on clinical symptoms, serum thyroxine and TRAb, thyroid ultrasound and orbital computed tomography. PBMCs were separated from 10 ml of fresh peripheral blood using Ficoll-Paque density gradient centrifugation. Total RNA was extracted with Trizol reagent, and quality was checked on an Agilent 2100 Bioanalyzer. The V end loses 4 bases and the J end loses 0 bases, and a stretch of 10 bases separates them. Taken from cysteine to phenylalanine, the CDR3 has 14 residues. Only the CDR3 portion is preserved as DNA: 42 bases, with reading frame beginning at the first base. The germline V gene yields SGHRS for CDR1 and YFSETQ for CDR2.

The TCR beta CDR3 regions were amplified from RNA transcripts. The first round of RT-PCR for the TCR CDR3 was performed with the HTBI primer set and the Qiagen OneStep RT-PCR kit. Libraries were constructed in a second round of multiplex PCR, after which size selection and purification were performed. Libraries were sequenced paired-end with 100 bp reads on an Illumina HiSeq2000. The authors' pipeline ran thus. SOAPnuke was used to process the raw data, removing reads that contained adapters or uncalled bases, had a mean Phred below 15, or lacked an exact match to the constant primer or identifier. High-quality paired reads were merged using COPE v1.2.5, and each unique nucleotide sequence was defined as a clonotype. MiTCR v1.1 was used to align clonotypes to the IMGT TRBV, TRBD and TRBJ reference segments. Analysis was restricted to V-J combinations with a frequency above 0.0001, which covered roughly 99% of repertoires. The TCS score was defined as F50 (clonal expansion) divided by E x V (chaos), with BLOSUM62-based TCRdist calculated between CDR3 peptides within each V-J. Welch's t-statistics and random forest reduced some 510 V-J features to 13, which were used in a naive Bayes classifier (R e1071). TCRdb passed the public sequencing reads through fastp at Q25 and MiXCR, retaining productive beta sequences. Every distinct CDR3 protein forms one entry, paired with its most common genes and DNA. For this entry, the V and J calls and clone size follow TCRdb and not the study's own pipeline. The sample records around 300,000 distinct CDR3 sequences, roughly 15% of which are singletons. The ten largest make up 7.9% of the sample.

The source material was blood. This TCR came from a middle-aged woman with Graves' hyperthyroidism. The chain couples TRBV5-1 to TRBJ1-2; tentative D gene TRBD1, with 6 bases matching. CDR3 loop: CASSLRTANYGYTF. DNA sequence: TGCGCCAGCAGCCTAAGGACAGCTAACTATGGCTACACCTTC.